This T cell receptor (beta chain) derives from a study of blood T cells in healthy people across ages. This clonotype was found a few times. Per the germline V gene, CDR1 is DFQATT and CDR2 is SNEGSKA (reference sequence). The CDR3 length is 14 residues. V lost 5 bases and J lost 0, with 12 bases in between. All donors came from Russia, were Caucasian and healthy, and spanned ages about 6 to 95. Through a sample-barcoded 5' primer and a J-beta primer mix, a second PCR was run for 7 to 11 cycles. TCRdb called the 5' RACE reads again in MiXCR, with one record for every CDR3 protein. The sample gives roughly 800,000 distinct CDR3 sequences, under 40% of which show up once; 13% is in the top ten.

The sequence came from a man aged 18-30 years in good health. The J gene is TRBJ2-3, the V gene TRBV20-1; no definite D call. Sequenced: blood. CDR3 bases: TGCAGTGCTCCTCGGACGGCTAGCACAGATACGCAGTATTTT. Translation gives CSAPRTASTDTQYF.